The TCR beta chain described here comes from a study of T cells in Graves' hyperthyroidism and ophthalmopathy. The V end was cut by 1 base, the J end by 5 bases, with 8 bases between. CDR3 length: 12 residues. The germline V gene has CDR1 GTSNPN and CDR2 SVGIG (reference sequence). TCR beta CDR3 region amplification was performed from RNA transcripts. The HTBI primer set served for first-round RT-PCR of the TCR CDR3. TCRdb reprocessed the multiplex PCR reads with MiXCR, giving one entry per CDR3 protein. The table includes 380,000 or so distinct CDR3 sequences, 11% to 15% detected once. This clonotype has at least ten counts.

The chain combines TRBV30 with TRBJ2-5; D gene unclear. Sequencing was done on a sample of blood. The origin of this receptor is a woman younger than 45 with Graves' hyperthyroidism. DNA of the CDR3: TGTGCCTGGAGTGATACGGGCGAGACCCAGTACTTC. It encodes CAWSDTGETQYF.